This T cell receptor (beta chain) was identified in a study of cytomegalovirus exposure and HLA in healthy donors. V lost 4 bases and J 2 bases, leaving 11 bases between the germline ends. Germline CDR1 is SGHTA and CDR2 is FQGNSA. The length of the CDR3 is 14 residues. The PCR contained 60 Vbeta and 13 Jbeta primers. Using immunoSEQ multiplex PCR, the repertoire was profiled, and TCRdb retains in-frame clones only, with some absent. This repertoire comprises about 52,000 clones; its ten largest clones make up roughly 9.6%. This TCR came from a woman aged 45-60 years in good health and CMV-seropositive. This chain uses TRBV7-2 with TRBJ1-2; D is possibly TRBD1 (6 bases). The specimen was PBMCs. The CDR3 loop reads CASSSNTGNYGYTF. CDR3 nucleotides: TGTGCCAGCAGCTCAAACACAGGGAACTATGGCTACACCTTC.